This is a list of T cell receptor beta chains from one sample in a study of T cell responses to AZD1222 COVID-19 vaccine. Measured with immunoSEQ multiplex PCR; TCRdb has only the in-frame clones, and not every one. The table has about 110,000 clones, approximately 90% seen once. This material consisted of peripheral blood, taken on day 0 of AZD1222 vaccination. These receptors came from an adult in good health. Both conserved end residues are part of each CDR3. The D gene is left open where the match is weak. A row's size may be missing; if present it is once, few, many or a size class.

abundance: .
v_gene: TRBV13
j_gene: TRBJ1-6
d_gene: .
CDR3aa: CASSLGGSYNSPLHF
CDR3nt: TGTGCCAGCAGCTTAGGAGGCTCCTATAATTCACCCCTCCACTTT

abundance: .
v_gene: TRBV7-2
j_gene: TRBJ1-1
d_gene: .
CDR3aa: CASSLETGWNTEAFF
CDR3nt: TGTGCCAGCAGCTTAGAAACAGGGTGGAACACTGAAGCTTTCTTT

abundance: .
v_gene: TRBV18
j_gene: TRBJ1-6
d_gene: TRBD1
CDR3aa: CASSPGGDRDIPLHF
CDR3nt: TGTGCCAGCTCACCAGGAGGGGACAGGGATATCCCCCTCCACTTT

abundance: .
v_gene: TRBV30
j_gene: TRBJ1-6
d_gene: .
CDR3aa: CASSLLDSNNSPLHF
CDR3nt: TGTGCCTCCTCACTGCTAGACAGCAATAATTCACCCCTCCACTTT

abundance: once
v_gene: TRBV30
j_gene: TRBJ1-1
d_gene: .
CDR3aa: CACRPAGNTEAFF
CDR3nt: TGTGCCTGCCGCCCTGCAGGGAACACTGAAGCTTTCTTT

abundance: .
v_gene: TRBV6-5
j_gene: TRBJ1-3
d_gene: TRBD1
CDR3aa: CASRDRVIGGNTIYF
CDR3nt: TGTGCCAGCAGGGACAGGGTTATCGGTGGAAACACCATATATTTT

abundance: .
v_gene: TRBV4-1
j_gene: TRBJ2-7
d_gene: .
CDR3aa: CASSQDELSYEQYF
CDR3nt: TGCGCCAGCAGCCAAGATGAGCTATCCTACGAGCAGTACTTC

abundance: once
v_gene: TRBV25-1
j_gene: TRBJ1-1
d_gene: .
CDR3aa: CASSEWSGLGEAFF
CDR3nt: TGTGCCAGCAGTGAATGGTCCGGGTTGGGAGAAGCTTTCTTT

abundance: .
v_gene: TRBV7-9
j_gene: TRBJ2-7
d_gene: TRBD1
CDR3aa: CASSSRRTGGHEQYF
CDR3nt: TGTGCCAGCAGCTCCAGGCGGACAGGGGGCCACGAGCAGTACTTC

abundance: once
v_gene: TRBV21-1
j_gene: TRBJ1-5
d_gene: .
CDR3aa: CASTTGSSQPQHF
CDR3nt: TGTGCCAGCACTACAGGGTCCAGCCAGCCCCAGCATTTT

abundance: .
v_gene: TRBV6-5
j_gene: TRBJ1-5
d_gene: .
CDR3aa: CASCIGSLPNQPQHF
CDR3nt: TGTGCCAGCTGTATCGGGTCTCTGCCCAATCAGCCCCAGCATTTT

abundance: .
v_gene: TRBV5-1
j_gene: TRBJ2-3
d_gene: .
CDR3aa: CASSDLDTQYF
CDR3nt: TGCGCCAGCAGCGACCTAGATACGCAGTATTTT

abundance: .
v_gene: TRBV24-1
j_gene: TRBJ2-1
d_gene: .
CDR3aa: CATSGNSVDEQFF
CDR3nt: TGTGCCACCAGTGGGAATAGCGTCGATGAGCAGTTCTTC

abundance: few
v_gene: TRBV30
j_gene: TRBJ1-5
d_gene: .
CDR3aa: CAWSVLKGNQPQHF
CDR3nt: TGTGCCTGGAGTGTACTAAAAGGGAATCAGCCCCAGCATTTT

abundance: once
v_gene: TRBV24-1
j_gene: TRBJ2-3
d_gene: TRBD1
CDR3aa: CATSEPRQGPGTDTQYF
CDR3nt: TGTGCCACCAGTGAGCCGAGACAGGGGCCAGGCACAGATACGCAGTATTTT

abundance: .
v_gene: TRBV27
j_gene: TRBJ2-7
d_gene: .
CDR3aa: CASSLWGREQYF
CDR3nt: TGTGCCAGCAGTTTATGGGGGCGGGAGCAGTACTTC

abundance: .
v_gene: TRBV7-3
j_gene: TRBJ2-2
d_gene: .
CDR3aa: CASSWGSDTGELFF
CDR3nt: TGTGCCAGCAGCTGGGGGTCGGACACCGGGGAGCTGTTTTTT

abundance: few
v_gene: TRBV20-1
j_gene: TRBJ2-1
d_gene: .
CDR3aa: CSAREYNEQFF
CDR3nt: TGCAGTGCTAGGGAGTACAATGAGCAGTTCTTC

abundance: .
v_gene: TRBV7-8
j_gene: TRBJ1-1
d_gene: .
CDR3aa: CATSRIGVDTEAFF
CDR3nt: TGTGCCACTTCGAGGATTGGGGTCGACACTGAAGCTTTCTTT

abundance: .
v_gene: TRBV19
j_gene: TRBJ1-5
d_gene: .
CDR3aa: CASSTALPLRHYSNQPQHF
CDR3nt: TGTGCCAGTAGTACTGCTCTGCCCCTGAGGCATTATAGCAATCAGCCCCAGCATTTT

abundance: .
v_gene: TRBV19
j_gene: TRBJ2-7
d_gene: .
CDR3aa: CASSIGHLYEQYF
CDR3nt: TGTGCCAGTAGTATAGGACACCTTTACGAGCAGTACTTC

abundance: .
v_gene: TRBV10-3
j_gene: TRBJ2-1
d_gene: .
CDR3aa: CAIGRVGNEQFF
CDR3nt: TGTGCCATCGGCAGGGTTGGCAATGAGCAGTTCTTC

abundance: .
v_gene: TRBV30
j_gene: TRBJ2-2
d_gene: TRBD2
CDR3aa: CAWSGGGPGELFF
CDR3nt: TGTGCCTGGAGTGGCGGGGGGCCCGGGGAGCTGTTTTTT

abundance: .
v_gene: TRBV19
j_gene: TRBJ1-2
d_gene: TRBD1
CDR3aa: CASRNGQAANYGYTF
CDR3nt: TGTGCCAGTCGGAACGGACAGGCAGCTAACTATGGCTACACCTTC

abundance: .
v_gene: TRBV7-8
j_gene: TRBJ1-2
d_gene: .
CDR3aa: CASSLAGTTSRYTF
CDR3nt: TGTGCCAGCAGCTTAGCAGGCACCACGTCCCGGTACACCTTC

abundance: .
v_gene: TRBV6-2/TRBV6-3
j_gene: TRBJ2-2
d_gene: .
CDR3aa: CASSYFLGTTGELFF
CDR3nt: TGTGCCAGCAGTTACTTCCTCGGGACAACAGGCGAGCTGTTTTTT

abundance: .
v_gene: TRBV7-9
j_gene: TRBJ1-4
d_gene: .
CDR3aa: CASSSSGGANEKLFF
CDR3nt: TGTGCCAGCAGCAGTAGCGGGGGAGCTAATGAAAAACTGTTTTTT

abundance: .
v_gene: TRBV5-1
j_gene: TRBJ1-2
d_gene: .
CDR3aa: CASSSLGERGYTF
CDR3nt: TGCGCCAGCAGCTCATTAGGGGAGCGGGGCTACACCTTC

abundance: .
v_gene: TRBV30
j_gene: TRBJ1-2
d_gene: TRBD1
CDR3aa: CAWGGTALGYTF
CDR3nt: TGTGCCTGGGGCGGGACAGCCCTTGGCTACACCTTC

abundance: once
v_gene: TRBV6-1
j_gene: TRBJ1-5
d_gene: .
CDR3aa: CASSDRLGQPQHF
CDR3nt: TGTGCCAGCAGTGACCGCTTAGGCCAGCCCCAGCATTTT

abundance: .
v_gene: TRBV6-5
j_gene: TRBJ2-7
d_gene: TRBD1
CDR3aa: CASRPSGTGHHEQYF
CDR3nt: TGTGCCAGCAGACCCTCGGGGACAGGACACCACGAGCAGTACTTC

abundance: .
v_gene: TRBV19
j_gene: TRBJ1-2
d_gene: TRBD1
CDR3aa: CASGDRGQISGYTF
CDR3nt: TGTGCCAGTGGTGACAGGGGGCAAATTAGTGGCTACACCTTC

abundance: .
v_gene: TRBV19
j_gene: TRBJ2-1
d_gene: TRBD2
CDR3aa: CASTPSTSGGYNEQFF
CDR3nt: TGTGCCAGTACCCCTTCGACTAGCGGGGGGTACAATGAGCAGTTCTTC

abundance: .
v_gene: TRBV13
j_gene: TRBJ2-1
d_gene: .
CDR3aa: CASSQTHEQFF
CDR3nt: TGTGCCAGCAGCCAAACTCACGAGCAGTTCTTC

abundance: once
v_gene: TRBV5-8
j_gene: TRBJ2-5
d_gene: .
CDR3aa: CASSLVSNRETQYF
CDR3nt: TGTGCCAGCAGCTTGGTGTCTAACCGAGAGACCCAGTACTTC

abundance: .
v_gene: TRBV5-4
j_gene: TRBJ1-5
d_gene: .
CDR3aa: CASSKGPVSNQPQHF
CDR3nt: TGTGCCAGCAGCAAGGGACCCGTAAGCAATCAGCCCCAGCATTTT

abundance: .
v_gene: TRBV19
j_gene: TRBJ1-4
d_gene: TRBD1
CDR3aa: CASSISGQTTNEKLFF
CDR3nt: TGTGCCAGTAGTATATCGGGACAGACAACTAATGAAAAACTGTTTTTT

abundance: .
v_gene: TRBV7-2
j_gene: TRBJ2-3
d_gene: TRBD2
CDR3aa: CASSSSGKGTDTQYF
CDR3nt: TGTGCCAGCAGCTCCAGCGGGAAAGGCACAGATACGCAGTATTTT

abundance: .
v_gene: TRBV5-4
j_gene: TRBJ2-2
d_gene: TRBD1
CDR3aa: CASSLARGLTGELFF
CDR3nt: TGTGCCAGCAGCTTGGCAAGGGGGCTTACCGGGGAGCTGTTTTTT

abundance: .
v_gene: TRBV7-3
j_gene: TRBJ2-5
d_gene: .
CDR3aa: CASGREGAPPETQYF
CDR3nt: TGTGCCAGCGGGAGGGAGGGGGCCCCGCCAGAGACCCAGTACTTC

abundance: .
v_gene: TRBV2
j_gene: TRBJ2-3
d_gene: TRBD1
CDR3aa: CASNLGGQAYTQYF
CDR3nt: TGTGCCAGCAACCTGGGCGGACAGGCCTATACGCAGTATTTT

abundance: .
v_gene: TRBV6-2/TRBV6-3
j_gene: TRBJ2-7
d_gene: .
CDR3aa: CASSYSTSYEQYF
CDR3nt: TGTGCCAGCAGTTACTCCACTAGCTACGAGCAGTACTTC

abundance: .
v_gene: TRBV19
j_gene: TRBJ1-2
d_gene: .
CDR3aa: CASSIFGNPYGYTF
CDR3nt: TGTGCCAGTAGTATTTTTGGGAACCCTTATGGCTACACCTTC

abundance: .
v_gene: TRBV9
j_gene: TRBJ2-3
d_gene: .
CDR3aa: CASTSRGNRADTQYF
CDR3nt: TGTGCCAGCACCTCTAGGGGGAACCGGGCAGATACGCAGTATTTT

abundance: .
v_gene: TRBV19
j_gene: TRBJ1-1
d_gene: TRBD1
CDR3aa: CASSIQGANTEAFF
CDR3nt: TGTGCCAGTAGTATCCAGGGGGCGAACACTGAAGCTTTCTTT

abundance: few
v_gene: TRBV2
j_gene: TRBJ1-6
d_gene: .
CDR3aa: CASKPQGGEPNSPLHF
CDR3nt: TGTGCCAGCAAGCCCCAGGGCGGGGAACCTAATTCACCCCTCCACTTT

abundance: once
v_gene: TRBV2
j_gene: TRBJ2-5
d_gene: .
CDR3aa: CASSERREGETQYF
CDR3nt: TGTGCCAGCAGTGAACGCAGGGAAGGAGAGACCCAGTACTTC

abundance: .
v_gene: TRBV7-2
j_gene: TRBJ2-3
d_gene: .
CDR3aa: CASSTRSGTDTQYF
CDR3nt: TGTGCCAGCAGCACGCGCAGTGGCACAGATACGCAGTATTTT

abundance: .
v_gene: TRBV4-3
j_gene: TRBJ2-1
d_gene: TRBD2
CDR3aa: CASSFTSSGEQFF
CDR3nt: TGCGCCAGCAGCTTCACGAGTAGCGGGGAGCAGTTCTTC

abundance: .
v_gene: TRBV5-1
j_gene: TRBJ2-2
d_gene: TRBD1
CDR3aa: CASSLEGQGPYTGELFF
CDR3nt: TGCGCCAGCAGCTTGGAGGGACAGGGGCCTTACACCGGGGAGCTGTTTTTT

abundance: .
v_gene: TRBV9
j_gene: TRBJ2-2
d_gene: .
CDR3aa: CASSPRGLSTGELFF
CDR3nt: TGTGCCAGCAGCCCGCGGGGATTGAGTACCGGGGAGCTGTTTTTT

abundance: once
v_gene: TRBV3-1/TRBV3-2
j_gene: TRBJ1-4
d_gene: .
CDR3aa: CASSHGTSTNEKLFF
CDR3nt: TGTGCCAGCAGCCACGGGACATCAACTAATGAAAAACTGTTTTTT

abundance: .
v_gene: TRBV5-1
j_gene: TRBJ1-2
d_gene: TRBD1
CDR3aa: CASSLSTGGAGGYTF
CDR3nt: TGCGCCAGCAGCCTTTCCACAGGGGGCGCGGGTGGCTACACCTTC

abundance: .
v_gene: TRBV4-1
j_gene: TRBJ2-1
d_gene: .
CDR3aa: CASSRDLYSYNEQFF
CDR3nt: TGCGCCAGCAGCCGCGACTTATACTCCTACAATGAGCAGTTCTTC

abundance: .
v_gene: TRBV15
j_gene: TRBJ1-2
d_gene: .
CDR3aa: CATSLKRETNYGYTF
CDR3nt: TGTGCCACCAGCCTCAAAAGGGAGACTAACTATGGCTACACCTTC